This is a list of T cell receptor beta chains from one sample in a study of T cells and Merkel cell carcinoma outcomes. Produced via immunoSEQ multiplex PCR; TCRdb's table is partial and in-frame only. Of thousands of clones listed, roughly 87% are singletons. Sequencing used tumor tissue from Merkel cell carcinoma. The receptors come from a human donor with Merkel cell carcinoma. Each CDR3 is given with its conserved first and last residue. Each record gives: clone size, D gene, V gene, J gene, CDR3 DNA, CDR3 protein. A D gene is named only where the DNA matches it firmly. Only part of the rows carry a size: once, few, many, or a class if the clone is expanded.

-	-	TRBV4-1	TRBJ2-3	TGCGCCAGCAGCCCTCAGGGGCGCACAGATACGCAGTATTTT	CASSPQGRTDTQYF
-	-	TRBV13	TRBJ1-4	TGTGCCAGCAGCTTAGGGCCATGGGGTCCCGCAACTAATGAAAAACTGTTTTTT	CASSLGPWGPATNEKLFF
-	-	TRBV5-4	TRBJ1-3	TGTGCCAGCAGCGTGGACTACTCTGGAAACACCATATATTTT	CASSVDYSGNTIYF
-	-	TRBV7-2	TRBJ2-6	TGTGCCAGCAGCAGCCTGGGGTTCGACTCTGGGGCCAACGTCCTGACTTTC	CASSSLGFDSGANVLTF
once	-	TRBV7-3	TRBJ1-1	TGTGCCAGCAGCTTATTTGGACAGACGAATACTGAAGCTTTCTTT	CASSLFGQTNTEAFF
-	-	TRBV10-3	TRBJ1-1	TGTGCCACGAATACCGGGGGAGGGGGCACTGAAGCTTTCTTT	CATNTGGGGTEAFF
-	-	TRBV11-3	TRBJ1-2	TGTGCCAGCAGCTTAGAAAACCCGGGACATCCGAACTATGGCTACACCTTC	CASSLENPGHPNYGYTF
few	-	TRBV5-6	TRBJ2-1	TGTGCCAGCAGCTTGGGGGTTAATGAGCAGTTCTTC	CASSLGVNEQFF
-	-	TRBV5-5	TRBJ2-4	TGTGCCAGCAGCTACACCGGACAGTCAAACATTCAGTACTTC	CASSYTGQSNIQYF
-	-	TRBV14	TRBJ2-5	TGTGCCAGCAGCCCCCGCGTAAGGGCAGAGACCCAGTACTTC	CASSPRVRAETQYF
-	-	TRBV5-4	TRBJ2-5	TGTGCCAGCAGCCCGGGGGGGGACAGCAAAGAGACCCAGTACTTC	CASSPGGDSKETQYF
-	TRBD2	TRBV10-3	TRBJ2-1	TGTGCCATCAGTGACGGGACTAGCGGCGCGGAAGAGCAGTTCTTC	CAISDGTSGAEEQFF
-	-	TRBV7-8	TRBJ1-5	TGTACCAGCAGCTCTCTACCGAGGAGTCAGCCCCAGCATTTT	CTSSSLPRSQPQHF
-	-	TRBV20-1	TRBJ2-1	TGCAGTGCTTACGGGGAAAATGAGCAGTTCTTC	CSAYGENEQFF
-	-	TRBV5-1	TRBJ1-1	TGCGCCAGCAGCTATACAGGGCCTCCGAACACTGAAGCTTTCTTT	CASSYTGPPNTEAFF
-	-	TRBV9	TRBJ2-5	TGTGCCAGCAGCCCGGGTCGAGTCCAAGAGACCCAGTACTTC	CASSPGRVQETQYF
-	TRBD1	TRBV5-5	TRBJ2-5	TGTGCCAGCATCACCCCGGGACAGGGAACGGAGACCCAGTACTTC	CASITPGQGTETQYF
-	-	TRBV6-5	TRBJ2-7	TGTGCCAGCAGTTACTCGACCAGGGACCCCGAGCAGTACTTC	CASSYSTRDPEQYF
-	-	TRBV5-1	TRBJ1-2	TGCGCCAGCAGCTTGGCATGGGAGGACTATGGCTACACCTTC	CASSLAWEDYGYTF
-	TRBD2	TRBV5-1	TRBJ2-3	TGCGCCAGCAGCCTCCTAACTAGCGGGGGGGCTACCAATACGCAGTATTTT	CASSLLTSGGATNTQYF
-	-	TRBV20-1	TRBJ2-7	TGCAGTGCTAGTTTATCTCACGAGCAGTACTTC	CSASLSHEQYF
-	-	TRBV6-6	TRBJ1-1	TGTGCCAGCAGTTCAGACGGGGAGGGGACTGAAGCTTTCTTT	CASSSDGEGTEAFF
once	TRBD1	TRBV19	TRBJ1-6	TGTGCCAGTAGTAGCCGGGACAGGGAGAATTCACCCCTCCACTTT	CASSSRDRENSPLHF
-	TRBD2	TRBV5-1	TRBJ2-7	TGCGCCAGCAGCTTGGAACTAGCGGGCACCTACGAGCAGTACTTC	CASSLELAGTYEQYF